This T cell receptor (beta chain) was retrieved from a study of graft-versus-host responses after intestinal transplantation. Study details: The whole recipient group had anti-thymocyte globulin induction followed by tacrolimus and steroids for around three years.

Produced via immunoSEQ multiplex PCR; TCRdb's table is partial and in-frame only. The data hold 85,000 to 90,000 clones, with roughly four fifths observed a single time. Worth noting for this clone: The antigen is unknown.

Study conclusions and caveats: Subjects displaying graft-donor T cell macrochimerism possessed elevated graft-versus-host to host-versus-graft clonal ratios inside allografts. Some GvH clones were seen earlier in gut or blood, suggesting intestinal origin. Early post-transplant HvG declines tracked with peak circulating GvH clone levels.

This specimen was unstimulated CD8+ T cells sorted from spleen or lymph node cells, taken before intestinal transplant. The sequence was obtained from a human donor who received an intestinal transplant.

For the CDR3, the DNA is TGTGCCAGCACTCGGACCGCCGACACAGATACGCAGTATTTT. The encoded protein is CASTRTADTDTQYF. This chain links TRBV27 with TRBJ2-3; D is unresolved. In germline, CDR1 is MNHEY, CDR2 SMNVEV (reference sequence). The CDR3 loop spans 14 amino acids. V was trimmed by 7 bases and J by 2 bases, leaving 13 bases between them.